This T cell receptor beta chain was profiled in a study of OX40 agonist ivuxolimab in advanced cancers. The CDR3 sequence is 14 residues long. Trimming took off 7 bases at V and 0 bases at J, with 11 bases between the two ends. The V gene's germline CDR1 is SGHNT and CDR2 YYREEE (reference sequence). Some clones are missing from TCRdb's copy, which holds only in-frame ones; the method was immunoSEQ multiplex PCR. The table includes 70,000 to 100,000 clones, about 87% detected once. This clonotype was obtained from an adult with an advanced solid tumor such as melanoma, head and neck, liver or kidney cancer. This rearrangement joins TRBV5-4 to TRBJ1-3, with D unclear. Sequencing used CD4+ or CD8+ T cells sorted from blood, obtained in a trial of the OX40 agonist ivuxolimab. The CDR3 sequence: CASQAGLSGNTIYF. CDR3 in DNA: TGTGCCAGCCAGGCAGGCCTCTCTGGAAACACCATATATTTT.